This is a list of T cell receptor beta chains from one sample in a study of shared clonotypes between healthy human individuals. TCRdb's copy holds only in-frame clones and misses some; the assay was immunoSEQ multiplex PCR. Of roughly 770,000 clones in the sample, about 96% were seen once. The sequencing sample was made of naive CD8+ T cells sorted from blood. All receptors derive from a man between 25 and 39 years old in good health. Both conserved end residues are part of each CDR3. Each record gives: CDR3 protein, CDR3 DNA, J gene, D gene, V gene, clone size. A D gene is named only where the DNA matches it firmly. A clone size is listed for some rows: how often the clone was seen (once, few, many), or a class if it is expanded.

CDR3 protein: CASSISGTGGYEQYF
CDR3 DNA: TGTGCCAGCAGTATATCCGGGACAGGGGGCTACGAGCAGTACTTC
J gene: TRBJ2-7
D gene: TRBD1
V gene: TRBV27
clone size: .

CDR3 protein: CASSQETVFTEAFF
CDR3 DNA: TGCGCCAGCAGCCAAGAAACAGTATTCACTGAAGCTTTCTTT
J gene: TRBJ1-1
D gene: .
V gene: TRBV4-3
clone size: .

CDR3 protein: CSVAGTGYEQYF
CDR3 DNA: TGCAGCGTGGCTGGGACAGGCTACGAGCAGTACTTC
J gene: TRBJ2-7
D gene: TRBD1
V gene: TRBV29-1
clone size: .

CDR3 protein: CASSWGRGEQFF
CDR3 DNA: TGTGCCAGCAGCTGGGGGAGGGGTGAGCAGTTCTTC
J gene: TRBJ2-1
D gene: TRBD2
V gene: TRBV5-4
clone size: .

CDR3 protein: CASSSLSKTEAFF
CDR3 DNA: TGTGCCAGCAGTTCACTCTCTAAGACTGAAGCTTTCTTT
J gene: TRBJ1-1
D gene: .
V gene: TRBV28
clone size: .

CDR3 protein: CASSVLADPNTGELFF
CDR3 DNA: TGTGCCAGCAGTGTTTTGGCGGACCCGAACACCGGGGAGCTGTTTTTT
J gene: TRBJ2-2
D gene: .
V gene: TRBV6-1
clone size: .

CDR3 protein: CASSLTRSTDTQYF
CDR3 DNA: TGTGCCAGCAGTTTGACTAGATCCACAGATACGCAGTATTTT
J gene: TRBJ2-3
D gene: .
V gene: TRBV9
clone size: .

CDR3 protein: CASSQDSGSSTEAFF
CDR3 DNA: TGCGCCAGCAGCCAAGATTCGGGGTCGAGCACTGAAGCTTTCTTT
J gene: TRBJ1-1
D gene: .
V gene: TRBV4-3
clone size: once

CDR3 protein: CATSTPPTPNTGELFF
CDR3 DNA: TGTGCCACCAGCACTCCACCGACACCGAACACCGGGGAGCTGTTTTTT
J gene: TRBJ2-2
D gene: .
V gene: TRBV15
clone size: .

CDR3 protein: CASSVGQLLRETQYF
CDR3 DNA: TGTGCCAGCAGCGTAGGACAACTTCTCCGGGAGACCCAGTACTTC
J gene: TRBJ2-5
D gene: .
V gene: TRBV9
clone size: .

CDR3 protein: CAWSAPPRSYEQYF
CDR3 DNA: TGTGCCTGGAGTGCCCCCCCTCGCTCCTACGAGCAGTACTTC
J gene: TRBJ2-7
D gene: .
V gene: TRBV30
clone size: .

CDR3 protein: CASSGSTGTDTDTQYF
CDR3 DNA: TGTGCCAGCAGCGGATCCACCGGGACAGACACAGATACGCAGTATTTT
J gene: TRBJ2-3
D gene: TRBD1
V gene: TRBV25-1
clone size: .

CDR3 protein: CASSLVVGHEQYF
CDR3 DNA: TGTGCCAGCAGCTTGGTGGTCGGGCACGAGCAGTACTTC
J gene: TRBJ2-7
D gene: .
V gene: TRBV5-6
clone size: .

CDR3 protein: CAISGGGSSYEQYF
CDR3 DNA: TGTGCCATCAGTGGAGGCGGGAGCTCCTACGAGCAGTACTTC
J gene: TRBJ2-7
D gene: TRBD2
V gene: TRBV10-3
clone size: .

CDR3 protein: CATHSSYNEQFF
CDR3 DNA: TGTGCCACCCACAGCTCCTACAATGAGCAGTTCTTC
J gene: TRBJ2-1
D gene: .
V gene: TRBV19
clone size: .

CDR3 protein: CASSPKYDEQFF
CDR3 DNA: TGTGCCAGCAGCCCTAAGTACGATGAACAGTTCTTC
J gene: TRBJ2-1
D gene: .
V gene: TRBV7-9
clone size: .

CDR3 protein: CASSGGTSDTQYF
CDR3 DNA: TGTGCCAGTTCAGGGGGCACCTCAGATACGCAGTATTTT
J gene: TRBJ2-3
D gene: TRBD1
V gene: TRBV6-6
clone size: .

CDR3 protein: CASSDGQTNQPQHF
CDR3 DNA: TGTGCCAGCAGCGACGGACAGACCAATCAGCCCCAGCATTTT
J gene: TRBJ1-5
D gene: .
V gene: TRBV9
clone size: once

CDR3 protein: CASSHTGTSITYEQYF
CDR3 DNA: TGCGCCAGCAGCCATACAGGGACGAGCATCACCTACGAGCAGTACTTC
J gene: TRBJ2-7
D gene: .
V gene: TRBV4-1
clone size: .

CDR3 protein: CASSLAPLSGGYEQYF
CDR3 DNA: TGTGCCAGCAGCTTAGCCCCCCTGTCAGGGGGCTACGAGCAGTACTTC
J gene: TRBJ2-7
D gene: TRBD1
V gene: TRBV7-9
clone size: .

CDR3 protein: CASRGDRAFNEQFF
CDR3 DNA: TGTGCCAGCAGGGGGGACAGGGCCTTCAATGAGCAGTTCTTC
J gene: TRBJ2-1
D gene: TRBD1
V gene: TRBV6-5
clone size: .

CDR3 protein: CASSYGGTGELFF
CDR3 DNA: TGTGCCAGCAGTTACGGAGGGACCGGGGAGCTGTTTTTT
J gene: TRBJ2-2
D gene: .
V gene: TRBV6-5
clone size: .

CDR3 protein: CASSPEGQGKQPQHF
CDR3 DNA: TGTGCCAGCAGCCCAGAGGGACAGGGGAAGCAGCCCCAGCATTTT
J gene: TRBJ1-5
D gene: TRBD1
V gene: TRBV7-9
clone size: .

CDR3 protein: CASSLGGAISGNTIYF
CDR3 DNA: TGTGCCAGCAGTTTGGGAGGGGCCATCTCTGGAAACACCATATATTTT
J gene: TRBJ1-3
D gene: .
V gene: TRBV9
clone size: .

CDR3 protein: CASSAVGGLEQYF
CDR3 DNA: TGCGCCAGCAGTGCCGTCGGGGGACTGGAGCAGTACTTC
J gene: TRBJ2-7
D gene: .
V gene: TRBV10-1
clone size: .

CDR3 protein: CASSVERVPYEQYF
CDR3 DNA: TGTGCCAGCAGCGTAGAGCGGGTCCCCTACGAGCAGTACTTC
J gene: TRBJ2-7
D gene: .
V gene: TRBV9
clone size: .

CDR3 protein: CARSSLLTSGYYNEQFF
CDR3 DNA: TGTGCCAGAAGCTCCCTATTGACTAGCGGATACTACAATGAGCAGTTCTTC
J gene: TRBJ2-1
D gene: TRBD2
V gene: TRBV5-3
clone size: .

CDR3 protein: CASSIMGGVPGELFF
CDR3 DNA: TGTGCCAGTAGTATTATGGGAGGGGTCCCCGGGGAGCTGTTTTTT
J gene: TRBJ2-2
D gene: TRBD2
V gene: TRBV19
clone size: .

CDR3 protein: CASSSGLAGGGEETQYF
CDR3 DNA: TGTGCCAGCAGCTCGGGACTAGCGGGAGGAGGAGAAGAGACCCAGTACTTC
J gene: TRBJ2-5
D gene: TRBD2
V gene: TRBV7-6
clone size: .

CDR3 protein: CASSFEETQYF
CDR3 DNA: TGTGCCAGCAGCTTTGAAGAGACCCAGTACTTC
J gene: TRBJ2-5
D gene: .
V gene: TRBV9
clone size: .

CDR3 protein: CASSPFWPGGYEQYF
CDR3 DNA: TGCGCCAGCAGCCCGTTCTGGCCGGGGGGCTACGAGCAGTACTTC
J gene: TRBJ2-7
D gene: TRBD2
V gene: TRBV4-3
clone size: once

CDR3 protein: CASSLVPREQYF
CDR3 DNA: TGTGCCAGCAGCTTGGTACCGCGGGAGCAGTACTTC
J gene: TRBJ2-7
D gene: .
V gene: TRBV5-5
clone size: .

CDR3 protein: CASSEGQENHNEQFF
CDR3 DNA: TGTGCCAGCAGCGAAGGACAGGAAAATCACAATGAGCAGTTCTTC
J gene: TRBJ2-1
D gene: TRBD1
V gene: TRBV9
clone size: .

CDR3 protein: CASSIILEETQYF
CDR3 DNA: TGTGCCAGTAGTATAATCCTAGAGGAGACCCAGTACTTC
J gene: TRBJ2-5
D gene: .
V gene: TRBV19
clone size: .

CDR3 protein: CASSYSYEQYF
CDR3 DNA: TGTGCCAGCAGTTACTCTTACGAGCAGTACTTC
J gene: TRBJ2-7
D gene: .
V gene: TRBV25-1
clone size: .

CDR3 protein: CASSVGETYNEQFF
CDR3 DNA: TGTGCCAGCAGCGTAGGTGAAACCTACAATGAGCAGTTCTTC
J gene: TRBJ2-1
D gene: .
V gene: TRBV9
clone size: .

CDR3 protein: CASSPGQVGEQYF
CDR3 DNA: TGTGCCAGCAGTCCCGGACAGGTGGGCGAGCAGTACTTC
J gene: TRBJ2-7
D gene: TRBD1
V gene: TRBV27
clone size: .

CDR3 protein: CASSLGSQFRNYGYTF
CDR3 DNA: TGTGCCAGCAGTTTAGGGAGTCAGTTCCGGAACTATGGCTACACCTTC
J gene: TRBJ1-2
D gene: .
V gene: TRBV27
clone size: .

CDR3 protein: CASSTSATGRAYEQYF
CDR3 DNA: TGTGCCAGCTCCACGTCGGCGACAGGTCGTGCCTACGAGCAGTACTTC
J gene: TRBJ2-7
D gene: .
V gene: TRBV2
clone size: .

CDR3 protein: CASGVSGTGYNEQFF
CDR3 DNA: TGTGCTAGTGGGGTCTCGGGGACAGGCTACAATGAGCAGTTCTTC
J gene: TRBJ2-1
D gene: TRBD1
V gene: TRBV12-5
clone size: .

CDR3 protein: CASSIMGQGTDTQYF
CDR3 DNA: TGTGCCAGTAGTATAATGGGACAGGGAACAGATACGCAGTATTTT
J gene: TRBJ2-3
D gene: TRBD1
V gene: TRBV19
clone size: .

CDR3 protein: CASSRPTNTEAFF
CDR3 DNA: TGTGCCAGCAGCCGTCCAACGAACACTGAAGCTTTCTTT
J gene: TRBJ1-1
D gene: .
V gene: TRBV28
clone size: .

CDR3 protein: CASGATSPYNEQFF
CDR3 DNA: TGTGCCAGCGGGGCGACATCCCCTTACAATGAGCAGTTCTTC
J gene: TRBJ2-1
D gene: .
V gene: TRBV2
clone size: .

CDR3 protein: CASSPSWGGAREQYF
CDR3 DNA: TGTGCCAGCAGCCCCTCGTGGGGGGGCGCTAGGGAGCAGTACTTC
J gene: TRBJ2-7
D gene: .
V gene: TRBV27
clone size: .

CDR3 protein: CASSEVGLAYEQYF
CDR3 DNA: TGCGCCAGCAGTGAAGTGGGACTAGCCTACGAGCAGTACTTC
J gene: TRBJ2-7
D gene: TRBD2
V gene: TRBV10-2
clone size: .

CDR3 protein: CASRTRSSYEQYF
CDR3 DNA: TGTGCCAGCAGGACACGTAGCTCCTACGAGCAGTACTTC
J gene: TRBJ2-7
D gene: .
V gene: TRBV28
clone size: once

CDR3 protein: CASSVGGTSEYEQYF
CDR3 DNA: TGTGCCAGCAGCGTAGGGGGGACTAGCGAATACGAGCAGTACTTC
J gene: TRBJ2-7
D gene: TRBD2
V gene: TRBV9
clone size: .

CDR3 protein: CASKERSRFEGYEQYF
CDR3 DNA: TGTGCCAGCAAAGAACGATCAAGATTCGAGGGGTACGAGCAGTACTTC
J gene: TRBJ2-7
D gene: .
V gene: TRBV27
clone size: .